This T cell receptor beta chain was recorded in a study of blood T cell repertoires in COVID-19. Overall study: Spain, Italy and the United States supplied samples that represented acute and convalescent COVID-19. In each case, the material was cDNA or gDNA derived from T cells, B-cell-depleted T cells, or PBMCs.

Per the original methods: Quantification of nucleated cells was approximated via reference gene primer amplification. The data were produced by immunoSEQ multiplex PCR, yet TCRdb's version contains in-frame clones alone and is incomplete. V and J calls and clone size are copied from that table; D and trimming were computed from the DNA. This table has about 83,000 clones, around 90% appearing once. CDR1 is SGHAT, CDR2 FQNNGV, per germline. The CDR3 is 13 amino acids. Trimming took 5 bases from V and 2 from J, leaving 10 bases between them. This clone was picked up one time. The clonotype was recovered from a woman of 80 years or more with active or convalescent COVID-19. Sample: peripheral blood. The genes are TRBV11-2 and TRBJ2-7; possible D gene TRBD1, 6 bases. The CDR3 nucleotides read TGTGCCAGCAGCACGACAGGAGCCTACGAGCAGTACTTC. This gives the protein CASSTTGAYEQYF. Using reference TRBV11-2 and TRBJ2-7 for the parts outside the CDR3, the full variable domain is EAGVAQSPRYKIIEKRQSVAFWCNPISGHATLYWYQQILGQGPKLLIQFQNNGVVDDSQLPKDRFSAERLKGVDSTLKIQPAKLEDSAVYLCASSTTGAYEQYFGPGTRLTVT.